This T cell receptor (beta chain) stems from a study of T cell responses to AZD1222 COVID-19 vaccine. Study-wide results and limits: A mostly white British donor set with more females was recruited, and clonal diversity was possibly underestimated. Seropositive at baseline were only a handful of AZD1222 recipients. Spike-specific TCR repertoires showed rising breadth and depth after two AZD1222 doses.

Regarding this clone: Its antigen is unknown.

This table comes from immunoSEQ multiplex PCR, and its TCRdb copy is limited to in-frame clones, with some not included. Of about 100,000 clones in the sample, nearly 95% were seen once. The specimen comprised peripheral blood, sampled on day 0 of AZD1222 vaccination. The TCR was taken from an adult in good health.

The CDR3 bases are TGTGCCAGCGGCAGGGTGACAGATACGCAGTATTTT. Amino acid sequence: CASGRVTDTQYF. V gene TRBV28 combines with J gene TRBJ2-3; D may be TRBD1 (5 bases). This CDR3 has 12 amino acids. Germline V gene data show CDR1 as MDHEN and CDR2 as SYDVKM. With 8 bases removed from V and 3 bases from J, the gap between germline ends came to 9 bases. Together with reference TRBV28 and TRBJ2-3, the CDR3 gives the full variable domain: DVKVTQSSRYLVKRTGEKVFLECVQDMDHENMFWYRQDPGLGLRLIYFSYDVKMKEKGDIPEGYSVSREKKERFSLILESASTNQTSMYLCASGRVTDTQYFGPGTRLTVL.